This T cell receptor (beta chain) is from a study of a mutant IDH1 vaccine in newly diagnosed glioma. Study context: Vaccine administration was initiated 4-6 weeks following radiotherapy alone, or with temozolomide cycles. Of the patients given treatment, roughly 62% were male and approximately 38% were female, and a mean age of roughly 40 years was recorded. Broader study findings: Vaccination induced immune responses in 85% to 95% of patients.

Concerning this clone: The antigen is unknown.

CDR1 MGHRA and CDR2 YSYEKL come from the germline V gene. The CDR3 consists of 15 residues. Trimming shortened V by 4 bases and J by 1 base, and 11 bases separated the two germline ends. The time point denotes: week 5, during vaccination. Alongside topical imiquimod, each dose of vaccine comprised 300 ug of mutant IDH1 20-mer peptide. Assay used: immunoSEQ multiplex PCR; TCRdb lists only in-frame clones, some missing. The sample lists tens of thousands of clones, 70% to 90% occurring once. The source of this sequence is a man aged 18 to 30 with glioma. The chain uses TRBV4-1 and TRBJ1-5; no clear D gene. The specimen comprised PBMCs, sampled from a glioma patient whose treatment included an IDH1 peptide vaccine. As DNA, the CDR3 is TGCGCCAGCAGCCCCTCTCTCCCCAGCAATCAGCCCCAGCATTTT. Translation gives CASSPSLPSNQPQHF.